Below, one TCR beta chain is given with its context. Its antigen is undetermined. Each patient relapsed following autologous stem cell transplantation, and prior brentuximab vedotin exposure differed. Complete response, partial response or progressive disease was recorded as best response. Sequencing used immunoSEQ multiplex PCR; TCRdb keeps in-frame clones, though not all of them. The data show approximately 150,000 clones, under 85% seen once. The CDR3 loop spans 14 amino acids. J gave up 8 bases and V 8 bases, and 12 bases lay outside the gene matches. Germline values: CDR1 MNHEY, CDR2 SMNVEV (reference sequence). The data are from a study of PD-1 blockade in classical Hodgkin lymphoma. Study-wide points: Anyone who began nivolumab under 1 year after ASCT was excluded. The study found that TCR diversity rose significantly by C4D1 in CD4+ but not CD8+ cells. Newly diagnosed patients had baseline TCR diversity that was reportedly lower than that of healthy donors.

The sample in question was peripheral blood mononuclear cells (PBMCs), obtained before the second cycle of nivolumab. The gene calls are TRBV27 and TRBJ2-1, with TRBD2 matching 7 bases. This sequence was found in a human donor with classical Hodgkin lymphoma. CDR3 nucleotide sequence: TGTGCCAGCCGACTTCGGGTAGCGGGCTATGAGCAGTTCTTC. This sequence encodes CASRLRVAGYEQFF.